Sequencing of this T cell receptor beta chain was carried out in a study of control samples from healthy donors and cancer patients. Using immunoSEQ multiplex PCR, the repertoire was profiled, and TCRdb retains in-frame clones only, with some absent. The repertoire holds some 410,000 clones, 75% to 95% seen once, with more than 6% in the top ten. Trimming removed 2 bases from V and 1 base from J, with 12 bases in between. CDR1 is SGHKS and CDR2 is YYEKEE in the germline V gene (reference sequence). The length of the CDR3 is 15 residues. The sequence was obtained from a middle-aged man with head and neck cancer. The sample taken for sequencing was PBMCs. This rearrangement joins TRBV5-5 to TRBJ2-5, with a possible D match to TRBD2 (6 bases). The CDR3 protein is CASSFLGGSQETQYF. CDR3 nucleotide sequence: TGTGCCAGCAGCTTCCTCGGGGGATCCCAAGAGACCCAGTACTTC.